A single sample is the source of the 10 T cell receptor beta chains below, sequenced in a study of graft-versus-host responses after intestinal transplantation. Graft-derived tissue was subjected to processing to liberate intraepithelial and lamina propria lymphocytes. Measured with immunoSEQ multiplex PCR; TCRdb has only the in-frame clones, and not every one. The sample has around 15,000 clones; 74% are singletons. The sequencing here drew on ileum tissue, taken 14 days after transplant. These receptors all come from a human patient who received an intestinal transplant, so some T cells may come from the graft donor.

The V gene is TRBV4-2, the J gene TRBJ1-4; D is uncertain. CDR1 LGHNA and CDR2 YNFKEQ come from the germline V gene. Trimming cost V 0 bases and J 7 bases, with 12 bases left between them. The CDR3 has 15 amino acids. DNA for the CDR3: TGTGCCAGCAGCCAAGATAAATACGTCGGTGAAAAACTGTTTTTT. Protein sequence: CASSQDKYVGEKLFF.

This clone was observed a handful of times. Other DNA sequences in this sample translate to the same CDR3. The chain has TRBV19 and TRBJ1-5, with D unclear. Trimming removed 7 bases from V and 0 bases from J, with 7 bases in between. Germline V CDR1 and CDR2: LNHDA, SQIVND (reference sequence). This CDR3 contains 13 residues. In DNA, the CDR3 is TGTGCCAGTACCGGGAATAGCAATCAGCCCCAGCATTTT. Residues: CASTGNSNQPQHF.

The rearrangement uses TRBV5-1 and TRBJ2-2; the D is unclear. Per the germline V gene, CDR1 is SGHRS and CDR2 is YFSETQ. Trimming removed 0 bases at V and 1 base at J, with 10 bases between. There are 16 residues in the CDR3. CDR3 protein: CASSLATTQNTGELFF. Here the CDR3 DNA reads TGCGCCAGCAGCTTGGCCACTACGCAGAACACCGGGGAGCTGTTTTTT.

The chain links TRBV7-9 to TRBJ2-2, with 8 bases that match TRBD2. In germline, CDR1 is SEHNR, CDR2 FQNEAQ (reference sequence). The ends lost 1 base at V and 4 bases at J; junction bases unmatched: 2. The CDR3 contains 15 residues. CDR3 amino acids: CASSLGGGPTGELFF. CDR3 nucleotides: TGTGCCAGCAGCTTAGGCGGGGGGCCCACCGGGGAGCTGTTTTTT.

CDR3 bases: TGTGCCAGCTCACCCCCGGGACAGGGGGCAGTGGACATTCAGTACTTC. It yields the protein CASSPPGQGAVDIQYF. The chain couples TRBV18 to TRBJ2-4; TRBD1 matches at 12 bases. V lost 3 bases to trimming and J lost 8 bases; unmatched junction nucleotides: 8. The CDR3 has 16 amino acids. Germline values: CDR1 KGHSH, CDR2 LQKENI.

V usage is TRBV19 and J usage is TRBJ2-7; 7 positions match TRBD2. Trimming took 7 bases from V and 6 from J; bases not matched to a gene: 12. In germline, CDR1 is LNHDA, CDR2 SQIVND (reference sequence). This CDR3 contains 14 residues. CDR3 in DNA: TGTGCCAGTACCACAACGGGGGGTTCTCTCGAGCAGTACTTC. This codes for CASTTTGGSLEQYF.

The rearrangement links TRBV9 to TRBJ2-7; D may be TRBD2 (5 bases). V shed 0 bases and J shed 0 bases, with 10 bases lying between them. Germline V gene data show CDR1 as SGDLS and CDR2 as YYNGEE. The CDR3 has 15 amino acids. CDR3 sequence reads: CASSVGGASSYEQYF. Here the CDR3 DNA reads TGTGCCAGCAGCGTAGGGGGAGCGAGCTCCTACGAGCAGTACTTC.

The J gene is TRBJ2-1, the V gene TRBV6-6; 9 nucleotides agree with TRBD2. The CDR3 spans 15 residues. CDR1 and CDR2 (germline): MNHNY, SVGAGI (reference sequence). Trimming took 2 bases from V and 9 from J; bases not matched to a gene: 8. This CDR3 is CASSYRVAGDGEQFF. The CDR3 nucleotides read TGTGCCAGCAGTTACCGGGTAGCGGGGGACGGTGAGCAGTTCTTC.

The chain joins TRBV18 to TRBJ2-3; possible D gene TRBD1, 6 bases. Germline assignment: CDR1 KGHSH and CDR2 LQKENI. V was pared by 8 bases and J by 4 bases, with 19 bases between. CDR3 length: 15 residues. The CDR3, as DNA: TGTGCCAGCCAAGTGGCAGGGGTCCGGTCAGATACGCAGTATTTT. Translation gives CASQVAGVRSDTQYF.

The V gene is TRBV9, the J gene TRBJ2-2, with 11 bases that match TRBD2. The V segment lost 0 bases and the J segment 4 bases; nucleotides outside the gene matches: 2. Germline CDR1 and CDR2: SGDLS and YYNGEE. The CDR3 spans 16 residues. DNA of the CDR3: TGTGCCAGCAGCGTAGGGCTAGCGGGAGGCACCGGGGAGCTGTTTTTT. Translated, it gives CASSVGLAGGTGELFF.